These 31 T cell receptor beta chains were sequenced from one sample in a study of blood T cells in healthy people across ages. With a J-beta primer mix and a sample-barcoded 5' primer, a second PCR ran about 6 to 11 cycles. TCRdb re-analysed the 5' RACE reads in MiXCR, keeping a single row per CDR3 protein. The sample lists about 580,000 distinct CDR3 sequences, around 48% occurring once. Sequencing input: blood. These receptors originate from a man older than 75 in good health.

CDR3 DNA sequence: TGTGCCAGCAGCAGAGGACAGGGGTCTCAAGGCGCGCAGTATTTT. It specifies CASSRGQGSQGAQYF. This sequence joins TRBV11-1 and TRBJ2-3, with 9 bases fitting TRBD1. The CDR3 consists of 15 residues. V dropped 5 bases and J dropped 10; count of bases not matched to a gene: 13. Germline CDR1 SGHAT, CDR2 FQDESV (reference sequence).

V usage is TRBV6-1 and J usage is TRBJ2-5; D ambiguous. V dropped 1 base and J dropped 7 bases, with 10 bases sitting between them. Germline V gives CDR1 MNHNS, CDR2 SASEGT. The CDR3 spans 13 residues. This CDR3 reads CASSEGSPGTQYF. The CDR3 coding sequence is TGTGCCAGCAGTGAAGGGTCCCCTGGGACCCAGTACTTC.

This chain uses TRBV7-2 with TRBJ2-7, with 13 bases fitting TRBD2. This CDR3 is 16 amino acids long. J lost 4 bases, V lost 5 bases, and 8 bases had no gene match. Germline CDR1 SGHTA, CDR2 FQGNSA. CDR3 nucleotides: TGTGCCAGCAGCCCCCAAGGGACTAGCGGGAAGTACGAGCAGTACTTC. This codes for CASSPQGTSGKYEQYF.

V gene TRBV5-1 combines with J gene TRBJ2-3; a weak D match, TRBD2 (6 bases). The length of the CDR3 is 15 residues. Trimming shortened V by 5 bases and J by 1 base, and 14 bases separated the two germline ends. CDR1 is SGHRS, CDR2 YFSETQ, per germline. CDR3 sequence (DNA): TGCGCCAGCAGGGACGGGACTTCGGGCACAGATACGCAGTATTTT. It is translated as CASRDGTSGTDTQYF.

This clonotype was seen a handful of times. The J gene is TRBJ1-2, the V gene TRBV29-1; no firm D call. There are 11 residues in the CDR3. Trimming stripped 3 bases from V and 1 base from J, with 3 bases between. From germline, CDR1 is SQVTM and CDR2 ANQGSEA. The CDR3 DNA sequence: TGCAGCGTTGACCATAACTATGGCTACACCTTC. Residues: CSVDHNYGYTF.

This clonotype was counted a single time. The genes are TRBV10-2 and TRBJ2-7; unclear D gene. Germline assignment: CDR1 WSHSY and CDR2 SAAADI. CDR3 length: 11 amino acids. With 2 bases removed from V and 12 bases from J, the gap between germline ends came to 11 bases. CDR3 coding DNA: TGCGCCAGCAGTGAGAGCCAGGCTTCGTACTTC. Translation gives CASSESQASYF.

The genes are TRBV27 and TRBJ2-1, with D hard to call. This CDR3 contains 14 residues. Germline CDR1 is MNHEY and CDR2 is SMNVEV (reference sequence). V was trimmed by 3 bases and J by 0 bases, leaving 6 bases between them. The CDR3 nucleotides read TGTGCCAGCAGTTTCTACGGCTCCTACAATGAGCAGTTCTTC. It encodes CASSFYGSYNEQFF.

The rearrangement links TRBV29-1 to TRBJ2-1; maybe TRBD2 (6 bases). The germline V gene has CDR1 SQVTM and CDR2 ANQGSEA. Trimming took off 4 bases at V and 6 bases at J, with 16 bases between the two ends. The CDR3 contains 14 residues. In nucleotides, the CDR3 is TGCAGCGTTGTCGGCCAGCGGGTGGTCAATGAGCAGTTCTTC. It yields the protein CSVVGQRVVNEQFF.

The chain employs TRBV5-1 and TRBJ2-7, with D possibly TRBD2 on 5 matching bases. CDR1 and CDR2 from the germline V gene are SGHRS and YFSETQ. The CDR3 contains 13 residues. The V gene lost 0 bases and the J gene lost 7 bases, with 11 bases spanning the gap. The CDR3 nucleotides are TGCGCCAGCAGCTTGGAACCCGAGCGGGAGCAGTACTTC. Amino acids: CASSLEPEREQYF.

The gene calls are TRBV24-1 and TRBJ2-3, with a tentative D call TRBD1 (6 bases). Germline-derived CDR1 and CDR2 are KGHDR and SFDVKD. V was shortened by 5 bases and J by 8 bases, with 16 bases between the two germline ends. This CDR3 has 14 residues. The CDR3 DNA follows: TGTGCCACCAGTGCTACAGCGCCACAGGGTACGCAGTATTTT. Encoded protein: CATSATAPQGTQYF.

This clonotype appeared a few times. V gene TRBV7-9 combines with J gene TRBJ2-3; 11 positions match TRBD2. Trimming removed 3 bases from V and 2 bases from J; junction bases left unmatched: 4. Germline CDR1 and CDR2: SEHNR and FQNEAQ (reference sequence). CDR3 length equals 16 residues. The chain's CDR3 is CASSFDSGGATDTQYF. Here the CDR3 DNA reads TGTGCCAGCAGCTTCGATAGCGGGGGGGCCACAGATACGCAGTATTTT.

This clonotype was picked up a small number of times. The chain links TRBV18 to TRBJ2-3; D is uncertain. Germline V gives CDR1 KGHSH, CDR2 LQKENI. The CDR3 has 10 amino acids. V gave up 6 bases and J gave up 5 bases, with 3 bases separating them. CDR3 bases: TGTGCCAGCTCGGGAGATACGCAGTATTTT. It codes for CASSGDTQYF.

The chain employs TRBV5-1 and TRBJ2-7; D not resolved. Per germline, CDR1 SGHRS and CDR2 YFSETQ. This CDR3 spans 14 amino acids. Trimming removed 0 bases from V and 7 bases from J, with 14 bases in between. The CDR3 coding sequence is TGCGCCAGCAGCTTGGAAGTGACTCCTCGGGAGCAGTACTTC. This codes for CASSLEVTPREQYF.

The V and J genes are TRBV20-1 and TRBJ2-1; 10 nucleotides align to TRBD2. Unmatched junction bases numbered 2, after V lost 3 bases and J lost 0 bases. CDR1 and CDR2 from the germline V gene are DFQATT and SNEGSKA (reference sequence). The CDR3 runs to 15 residues. The CDR3 DNA reads TGCAGTGCTAGGGAGCGGGGGGGCTCCTACAATGAGCAGTTCTTC. Translating it yields CSARERGGSYNEQFF.

The rearrangement links TRBV20-1 to TRBJ1-1, with TRBD1 matching over 9 bases. V lost 3 bases and J lost 6; bases outside the gene matches: 8. Germline CDR1 DFQATT, CDR2 SNEGSKA (reference sequence). This CDR3 has 14 residues. CDR3 DNA: TGCAGTGCTAGTTCGGCACAGGGGGCACCTGAAGCTTTCTTT. This codes for CSASSAQGAPEAFF.

The V and J genes are TRBV12-5 and TRBJ1-5; possible D gene TRBD1, 5 bases. The CDR3 loop spans 15 amino acids. Germline CDR1 is LGHNT and CDR2 is FRNRAP. V lost 7 bases to trimming and J lost 5 bases, with 18 bases between them. CDR3 region: CASDRSRQGDQPQHF. The CDR3 bases are TGTGCTAGTGACCGCTCGCGGCAGGGAGATCAGCCCCAGCATTTT.

The chain joins TRBV28 to TRBJ2-3; the match to TRBD2 covers 7 bases. Germline CDR1 MDHEN, CDR2 SYDVKM. With 6 bases clipped from V and 0 bases from J, the junction kept 6 bases outside the gene matches. This CDR3 is built from 15 residues. The DNA of the CDR3 is TGTGCCAGCAGGCGGAAGCGGGGTAGCACAGATACGCAGTATTTT. Its protein is CASRRKRGSTDTQYF.

A single count supports this clonotype. One base away lies a much larger clone, so this may be a sequencing read error. V and J are TRBV6-6 and TRBJ2-1, with D perhaps given as TRBD1 or TRBD2 (6 bases each). The last part of the DNA fits TRBJ2-7 better; the J call may be wrong. The CDR3 is 12 amino acids. CDR1 is MNHNY, CDR2 SVGAGI, per germline (reference sequence). CDR3 region: CASEGGNNEQYF. CDR3 nucleotide sequence: TGTGCCAGCGAGGGGGGCAACAATGAGCAGTACTTC.

This chain links TRBV6-1 with TRBJ2-4; perhaps TRBD2 as D (6 bases). The CDR3 sequence is 17 residues long. CDR1 MNHNS and CDR2 SASEGT come from the germline V gene. Trimming left V 1 base short and J 0 bases short, with 13 bases between. Here the CDR3 reads CASSEGRDPIAKNIQYF. The CDR3 DNA sequence: TGTGCCAGCAGTGAAGGGAGGGACCCTATAGCCAAAAACATTCAGTACTTC.

The chain employs TRBV28 and TRBJ2-6, with 7 bases identical to TRBD1. V was pared by 5 bases and J by 0 bases, with 7 bases of the junction left unmatched. Per germline, CDR1 MDHEN and CDR2 SYDVKM. This CDR3 is 17 amino acids long. The CDR3 loop reads CASSRGQFVSGANVLTF. Written as DNA, the CDR3 is TGTGCCAGCAGTAGGGGACAGTTCGTCTCTGGGGCCAACGTCCTGACTTTC. Drawing the rest from reference TRBV28 and TRBJ2-6, the complete variable domain is DVKVTQSSRYLVKRTGEKVFLECVQDMDHENMFWYRQDPGLGLRLIYFSYDVKMKEKGDIPEGYSVSREKKERFSLILESASTNQTSMYLCASSRGQFVSGANVLTFGAGSRLTVL.

The chain links TRBV28 to TRBJ2-7; tentatively, D is TRBD1 (6 bases). The germline gives CDR1 MDHEN, CDR2 SYDVKM. Trimming took 7 bases from V and 4 from J, leaving 11 bases between them. The CDR3 runs to 12 residues. CDR3 sequence (DNA): TGTGCCAGCACCGTACAGGGATACGAGCAGTACTTC. Translated, it gives CASTVQGYEQYF.

The chain carries TRBV15 and TRBJ2-5; 7 positions match TRBD2. The germline gives CDR1 LNHNV, CDR2 YYDKDF (reference sequence). V lost 5 bases to trimming and J lost 5 bases; unmatched junction nucleotides: 11. The CDR3 extends over 15 amino acids. The CDR3 nucleotides are TGTGCCACCAGCCCTCGCCGGGACTATATTGAGACCCAGTACTTC. Translated, it gives CATSPRRDYIETQYF.

J is TRBJ1-6 and V is TRBV5-1; D remains unclear. The CDR3 spans 16 residues. Germline CDR1 SGHRS, CDR2 YFSETQ. Trimming stripped 0 bases from V and 3 bases from J, with 10 bases between. CDR3 residues: CASSLVAGNYNSPLHF. CDR3 DNA sequence: TGCGCCAGCAGCTTGGTGGCAGGCAACTATAATTCACCCCTCCACTTT.

This clonotype occurred a few times. This chain joins TRBV9 and TRBJ2-1; 7 bases agree with TRBD2. Germline-derived CDR1 and CDR2 are SGDLS and YYNGEE. V was pared by 0 bases and J by 7 bases, with 13 bases of the junction left unmatched. The CDR3 has 17 amino acids. CDR3 bases: TGTGCCAGCAGCGTAGCAATCCCGGGACGGGGGGAGAATGAGCAGTTCTTC. Translating it yields CASSVAIPGRGENEQFF.

This clonotype has just a few counts. This rearrangement joins TRBV10-3 to TRBJ1-1, with a tentative D call TRBD1 (5 bases). CDR3 length equals 14 residues. Trimming pared 6 bases from V and 0 bases from J, leaving 11 bases between. CDR1 is ENHRY and CDR2 is SYGVKD in the germline V gene. CDR3 sequence (DNA): TGTGCCATCAGGGCGACAGAAATGAACACTGAAGCTTTCTTT. Translating gives CAIRATEMNTEAFF.

There are a few counts of this clonotype. DNA for the CDR3: TGTGCCAGCAGTTACCCGGACGGCAGAGGACAGGCTTTCTTT. This sequence encodes CASSYPDGRGQAFF. The chain employs TRBV6-5 and TRBJ1-1; TRBD1 might be the D (6 bases). This CDR3 has 14 amino acids. Trimming removed 2 bases at V and 11 bases at J, with 18 bases between. In germline, CDR1 is MNHEY, CDR2 SVGAGI.

The CDR3 DNA sequence: TGCAGTGCTAGAGATCCCGGTGCTAGCGGGAGGTTGGAGACCCAGTACTTC. Residues: CSARDPGASGRLETQYF. V usage is TRBV20-1 and J usage is TRBJ2-5; the match to TRBD2 covers 11 bases. The CDR3 has 17 residues. The V and J ends lost 0 bases and 5 bases, in that order; junction bases with no gene match: 11. Germline values: CDR1 DFQATT, CDR2 SNEGSKA (reference sequence).

This rearrangement joins TRBV20-1 to TRBJ2-3, with D perhaps TRBD1 (6 bases). This CDR3 spans 13 amino acids. Germline CDR1 reads DFQATT; CDR2 reads SNEGSKA (reference sequence). Trimming took off 4 bases at V and 8 bases at J, with 16 bases between the two ends. The CDR3 loop reads CSAKGGLVGTQYF. The CDR3 region has the DNA TGCAGTGCTAAAGGGGGTTTGGTAGGTACGCAGTATTTT.

CDR3 amino acids: CASSLAGTSGRAYNEQFF. The CDR3, as DNA: TGTGCCAGCAGCCTGGCCGGGACTAGCGGGAGGGCCTACAATGAGCAGTTCTTC. The J gene is TRBJ2-1, the V gene TRBV3-1, with 16 bases matching TRBD2. The CDR3 runs 18 residues. The V and J ends lost 4 bases and 2 bases, in that order; junction bases with no gene match: 5. Germline assignment: CDR1 LGHDT and CDR2 YNNKEL (reference sequence).

The chain links TRBV7-9 to TRBJ1-5, with D possibly being TRBD1 (6 bases). Germline values: CDR1 SEHNR, CDR2 FQNEAQ (reference sequence). This CDR3 contains 15 residues. With 3 bases removed from V and 3 bases from J, the gap between germline ends came to 12 bases. CDR3 region: CASSFEGGFNQPQHF. The CDR3, as DNA: TGTGCCAGCAGCTTTGAGGGGGGATTCAATCAGCCCCAGCATTTT.

In this sample, this clonotype turned up a few times. In DNA, the CDR3 is TGTGCCAGCAGCACGGTGGGGACCCAGTACTTC. Its translation: CASSTVGTQYF. The rearrangement uses TRBV25-1 and TRBJ2-5; D is unclear. Between the trimmed V and J ends, which lost 6 bases and 7 bases, there was a span of 9 bases. The CDR3 is made up of 11 amino acids. Germline CDR1 and CDR2: MGHDK and SYGVNS.